This TCR beta chain was observed in a study of blood T cells in healthy people across ages. Findings and limits, study-wide: The recorded TCR beta diversity per million T cells decreased in a roughly linear manner with age.

This clonotype appeared a few times. Its matching antigen is unknown. Using a J-beta primer mix together with a sample-barcoded 5' primer, a second PCR was run for roughly 7 to 11 cycles. A single record per CDR3 protein comes from TCRdb applying MiXCR to the 5' RACE reads. This sample yields 1.5 million to 2 million distinct CDR3 sequences, of which roughly 30% are seen a single time; around 10% belongs to the top ten. The CDR3 consists of 14 residues. Trimming stripped 4 bases from V and 5 bases from J, with 12 bases between. Germline CDR1 MGHRA, CDR2 YSYEKL. Ranging in age from roughly 6 to 90, the donors were healthy Caucasian individuals from Russia. Whenever a sample was processed, at least 6.5 million PBMCs were isolated. Total RNA was isolated from each sample in quantities of at least 6 micrograms.

V usage is TRBV4-1 and J usage is TRBJ2-1; D possibly uses TRBD1 or TRBD2 (5 bases each). The sequenced sample was blood. This sequence originates from a woman in her twenties or thirties in good health. The CDR3 sequence: CASSPGTGHNEQFF. CDR3 sequence (DNA): TGCGCCAGCAGCCCCGGGACCGGCCACAATGAGCAGTTCTTC.